A selection of T cell receptor beta chains follows, all from one sample in a study of blood T cell repertoires in COVID-19. The repertoire was sequenced with immunoSEQ multiplex PCR; TCRdb's copy has only in-frame clones and lacks some. This sample has approximately 200,000 clones, with 70% to 90% found just once. Sequences were obtained from peripheral blood. These receptors were obtained from a person aged 70 to 79 with COVID-19, enrolled during active disease. The CDR3 runs from the conserved cysteine through the conserved F or W. The D gene is left open where the match is weak. Part of the rows lack a size; the others show once, few, many or a class for expanded clones.

D gene	V gene	J gene	clone size	CDR3 DNA	CDR3 protein
.	TRBV28	TRBJ2-2	many	TGTGCCAGCTCTCGAGGGTTGGACACCGGGGAGCTGTTTTTT	CASSRGLDTGELFF
.	TRBV5-1	TRBJ2-1	few	TGCGCCAGCAGCTTGGAAGCGGTCGGGACCCCGCGGGGCGATGAGCAGTTCTTC	CASSLEAVGTPRGDEQFF
.	TRBV7-7	TRBJ2-3	.	TGTGCCAGCAGCTTACTGGCGGGACGCACAGATACGCAGTATTTT	CASSLLAGRTDTQYF
.	TRBV28	TRBJ1-4	once	TGTGCCAGCAGAAACACACAAACCAGTAATGAAAAACTGTTTTTT	CASRNTQTSNEKLFF
.	TRBV19	TRBJ2-2	.	TGTGCCACCAACGAAGGAAGCGGATTCGGGGAGCTGTTTTTT	CATNEGSGFGELFF
.	TRBV4-3	TRBJ2-3	.	TGCGCCAGCAGCCCCGGGTGGGCAGATACGCAGTATTTT	CASSPGWADTQYF
.	TRBV19	TRBJ1-6	.	TGTGCCAGTAGTATAGTTGACAAGACCTTCAATAATTCACCCCTCCACTTT	CASSIVDKTFNNSPLHF
TRBD2	TRBV5-4	TRBJ2-2	.	TGTGCCAGCAGCATAGCGGGGGGTGTCACCGGGGAGCTGTTTTTT	CASSIAGGVTGELFF
.	TRBV25-1	TRBJ1-1	.	TGTGCCAGCAGTGAATCCAGGACAGTCGAAGCTTTCTTT	CASSESRTVEAFF
TRBD1	TRBV18	TRBJ1-2	.	TGTGCCAGCAACAATGAACCTAGGGACAGATATGGCTACACCTTC	CASNNEPRDRYGYTF
TRBD1	TRBV9	TRBJ2-7	.	TGTGCCAGCAGCCCCGGGACAGGACTTCCCTACGAGCAGTACTTC	CASSPGTGLPYEQYF
TRBD2	TRBV7-3	TRBJ2-2	.	TGTGCCAGCAGCCCGGGACTAGCGGGGGCCGGGGAGCTGTTTTTT	CASSPGLAGAGELFF
.	TRBV28	TRBJ2-7	.	TGTGCCAGCAGTTTAGAGAGCGTCGGATCCTACGAGCAGTACTTC	CASSLESVGSYEQYF
.	TRBV6-5	TRBJ2-1	.	TGTGCCAGCCGATACGCTAGCATCCTCTACAATGAGCAGTTCTTC	CASRYASILYNEQFF
.	TRBV4-1	TRBJ1-2	.	TGCGCCAGCAGCCACCCTCTTTCGGACAGCACTAACTATGGCTACACCTTC	CASSHPLSDSTNYGYTF
TRBD1	TRBV19	TRBJ1-4	.	TGTGCCAGTACCCCGGGACAGACTAATGAAAAACTGTTTTTT	CASTPGQTNEKLFF
.	TRBV7-2	TRBJ1-2	.	TGTGCCAGCAACCTAGACAGCACTTTCAACTATGGCTACACCTTC	CASNLDSTFNYGYTF
.	TRBV5-4	TRBJ2-3	.	TGTGCCAGCAGCTCCGAACCGATTACAGATGCGCAGTATTTT	CASSSEPITDAQYF
.	TRBV19	TRBJ2-7	once	TGTGCCAGCTCCCTAACAACAGTCTACGAGCAGTACTTC	CASSLTTVYEQYF
TRBD2	TRBV5-1	TRBJ2-7	.	TGCGCCAGCAGCTCACCGACTAGCGGGATATACGAGCAGTACTTC	CASSSPTSGIYEQYF
.	TRBV2	TRBJ1-5	.	TGTGCCAGCCAAGCCGGGAACAATCAGCCCCAGCATTTT	CASQAGNNQPQHF
.	TRBV10-3	TRBJ1-1	.	TGTGCCACCTCTAGGGAGGGCGGGGACACTGAAGCTTTCTTT	CATSREGGDTEAFF
TRBD2	TRBV19	TRBJ2-3	.	TGTGCCAGTAGTACGGCGGCGCGGGGGGGCGTTAGTAGCACAGATACGCAGTATTTT	CASSTAARGGVSSTDTQYF
TRBD1	TRBV23-1	TRBJ1-6	.	TGCGCCAGCAGTCAGCCCCGGACAGGCCATAATTCACCCCTCCACTTT	CASSQPRTGHNSPLHF
.	TRBV5-6	TRBJ1-5	few	TGTGCCAGCAGCCCAGGGGTAGGGAGTAATCAGCCCCAGCATTTT	CASSPGVGSNQPQHF
TRBD1	TRBV5-4	TRBJ2-3	.	TGTGCCAGCATGGAGCCAGGGGGCGTCGATACGCAGTATTTT	CASMEPGGVDTQYF
.	TRBV5-4	TRBJ2-1	.	TGTGCCAGCAGCTTATGGGAGAATGAGCAGTTCTTC	CASSLWENEQFF
.	TRBV28	TRBJ1-4	few	TGTGCCATCACAGGCAGCCTCAATGAAAAACTGTTTTTT	CAITGSLNEKLFF
TRBD2	TRBV19	TRBJ2-1	.	TGTGCCAGTAGGCTGACTAGCGGGGGGGTCTACAATGAGCAGTTCTTC	CASRLTSGGVYNEQFF